The 15 T cell receptor beta chains below come from one sample, sequenced in a study of PD-L1 blockade in urothelial cancer. Sequenced by immunoSEQ multiplex PCR; TCRdb stores in-frame clones only, minus some. This sample carries fewer than 50,000 clones, about 86% of them seen once, and the ten largest clones take 24%. The time point: peripheral blood 6 weeks after treatment start. Sequences were derived from PBMCs, sampled around atezolizumab (anti-PD-L1) treatment. The receptors here all came from a man in his fifties or sixties with urothelial cancer.

V usage is TRBV5-4 and J usage is TRBJ2-2; no reliable D call. The CDR3 has 15 residues. CDR1 SGHNT and CDR2 YYREEE come from the germline V gene (reference sequence). With 0 bases removed from V and 1 base from J, the gap between germline ends came to 7 bases. This CDR3 is CASSLVPLNTGELFF. The DNA for the CDR3 is TGTGCCAGCAGCTTGGTCCCCCTGAACACCGGGGAGCTGTTTTTT. Drawing the rest from reference TRBV5-4 and TRBJ2-2, the complete variable domain is ETGVTQSPTHLIKTRGQQVTLRCSSQSGHNTVSWYQQALGQGPQFIFQYYREEENGRGNFPPRFSGLQFPNYSSELNVNALELDDSALYLCASSLVPLNTGELFFGEGSRLTVL.

This clone was detected once. The chain is built from TRBV15 and TRBJ2-2; the match to TRBD1 covers 8 bases. The CDR3 contains 16 residues. Trimming at V came to 2 bases and at J to 6 bases, leaving 8 bases not matched to a gene. Per germline, CDR1 LNHNV and CDR2 YYDKDF (reference sequence). The CDR3 loop is CATSRQGAKLSGELFF. Here the CDR3 DNA reads TGTGCCACCAGCAGACAGGGGGCCAAATTGTCCGGGGAGCTGTTTTTT.

The chain uses TRBV5-1 and TRBJ2-3; 10 bases match TRBD2. The CDR3 has 13 residues. V shed 9 bases, J shed 5 bases, and the junction held 6 bases outside the gene matches. Germline values: CDR1 SGHRS, CDR2 YFSETQ. DNA for the CDR3: TGCGCCACCAAGCGGGGGGGCGAAGATACGCAGTATTTT. Residues: CATKRGGEDTQYF. Together with reference TRBV5-1 and TRBJ2-3, the CDR3 gives the full variable domain: KAGVTQTPRYLIKTRGQQVTLSCSPISGHRSVSWYQQTPGQGLQFLFEYFSETQRNKGNFPGRFSGRQFSNSRSEMNVSTLELGDSALYLCATKRGGEDTQYFGPGTRLTVL.

The chain joins TRBV11-2 to TRBJ1-3, with a weak D call TRBD1 (5 bases). Germline V gene sequence: CDR1 SGHAT, CDR2 FQNNGV. Trimming removed 5 bases at V and 2 bases at J, with 13 bases between. The CDR3 has 15 residues. DNA of the CDR3: TGTGCCAGCAGCCGGGCGGGGGACCCTGGAAACACCATATATTTT. Translated: CASSRAGDPGNTIYF.

The gene calls are TRBV7-2 and TRBJ1-2; TRBD1 might be the D (6 bases). Trimming removed 5 bases at V and 8 bases at J, with 24 bases between. Germline values: CDR1 SGHTA, CDR2 FQGNSA. The CDR3 length is 16 residues. CDR3 sequence reads: CASSATIVTGQGGYTF. CDR3 coding DNA: TGTGCCAGCAGCGCCACGATTGTAACAGGGCAAGGGGGCTACACCTTC.

The CDR3 protein is CASSRLYEQYF. The CDR3 nucleotides are TGTGCCAGCAGTCGGTTATACGAGCAGTACTTC. The chain employs TRBV6-5 and TRBJ2-7; D not resolved. The CDR3 runs to 11 residues. V lost 5 bases, J lost 4 bases, and 6 bases lay in between. Looked up from germline, CDR1 is MNHEY and CDR2 is SVGAGI.

The genes are TRBV28 and TRBJ2-5, with TRBD2 matching 7 bases. The CDR3 runs 13 residues. Germline V gene sequence: CDR1 MDHEN, CDR2 SYDVKM. With V trimmed by 6 bases and J by 7 bases, 8 bases remained unmatched. The CDR3 sequence: CASRWGGIGTQYF. The CDR3 DNA reads TGTGCCAGCAGGTGGGGGGGGATAGGGACCCAGTACTTC.

The rearrangement links TRBV5-1 to TRBJ1-2; the match to TRBD1 covers 11 bases. This CDR3 spans 14 amino acids. Germline trimming cut 3 bases from V and 7 bases from J; bases unmatched to any gene: 5. Germline V gene data show CDR1 as SGHRS and CDR2 as YFSETQ. Here the CDR3 reads CASSSGQGESGYTF. CDR3 in DNA: TGCGCCAGCAGCTCGGGACAGGGGGAAAGTGGCTACACCTTC.

The CDR3 bases are TGTGCCAGCAGCTCAGACAGGGGGCTTACGACGGAAGCTTTCTTT. Its translation: CASSSDRGLTTEAFF. V usage is TRBV5-4 and J usage is TRBJ1-1; 10 nucleotides match TRBD1. V shed 3 bases and J 8 bases; nucleotides not matched to a gene: 10. This CDR3 has 15 amino acids. Germline V gene data show CDR1 as SGHNT and CDR2 as YYREEE (reference sequence).

The chain joins TRBV6-1 to TRBJ1-1, with D possibly matching TRBD1 (6 bases). The CDR3 loop spans 13 amino acids. The germline gives CDR1 MNHNS, CDR2 SASEGT. V was pared by 3 bases and J by 1 base, with 6 bases between. The CDR3 DNA follows: TGTGCCAGCAGTGAGGGGGCGAACACTGAAGCTTTCTTT. This gives the protein CASSEGANTEAFF.

This clone was detected a few times. The chain is built from TRBV18 and TRBJ1-1; D is unclear. V was trimmed by 3 bases and J by 5 bases, leaving 13 bases between them. The CDR3 extends over 14 amino acids. CDR1 and CDR2 (germline): KGHSH, LQKENI. The CDR3 loop is CASSPKARTTEAFF. The CDR3 nucleotides are TGTGCCAGCTCACCGAAAGCGAGAACAACTGAAGCTTTCTTT.

The chain has TRBV6-6 and TRBJ1-4, with TRBD1 as a possible D gene (5 bases). Germline V gene lookup returns CDR1 MNHNY and CDR2 SVGAGI (reference sequence). V lost 6 bases, J lost 0 bases, and 14 bases lay in between. The CDR3 loop spans 16 amino acids. The CDR3: CASRGAANATNEKLFF. DNA for the CDR3: TGTGCCAGCAGAGGGGCCGCTAACGCAACTAATGAAAAACTGTTTTTT.

The chain recombines TRBV5-1 with TRBJ1-3, with 8 bases lining up with TRBD1. V lost 0 bases and J lost 4; bases outside the gene matches: 9. The CDR3 is 17 amino acids. The germline gives CDR1 SGHRS, CDR2 YFSETQ. CDR3 nucleotide sequence: TGCGCCAGCAGCTTGGGCCAAGGACAGGGCCTCGGAAACACCATATATTTT. Translated: CASSLGQGQGLGNTIYF.

CDR3 sequence: CASRRGQETQYF. The CDR3, as DNA: TGCGCCAGCAGGCGGGGGCAGGAGACCCAGTACTTC. The chain is built from TRBV5-1 and TRBJ2-5; tentatively, D is TRBD2 (7 bases). CDR3 length equals 12 residues. The V end lost 5 bases, the J end lost 5 bases, and 10 bases lay between the germline ends. CDR1 is SGHRS and CDR2 is YFSETQ in the germline V gene.

The chain is built from TRBV5-6 and TRBJ1-3; D is unclear. The germline V gene encodes CDR1 SGHDT and CDR2 YYEEEE. CDR3 length: 15 amino acids. With 4 bases removed from V and 1 base from J, the gap between germline ends came to 12 bases. The CDR3 here is CASSLARNSGNTIYF. The CDR3 DNA follows: TGTGCCAGCAGCCTCGCGAGAAATTCTGGAAACACCATATATTTT.